In its sample, the clone carrying this T cell receptor beta chain was seen many times. Its antigen is currently unknown. The related graft donor's blood sample was taken on the day of bone marrow donation. The source of the sample is a study of T cells after posttransplantation cyclophosphamide. Broader study findings: TRB overlap between skin or GI tissue T cells and blood was limited. After PTCy, TRB diversity resembled that of CNI/methotrexate controls. Donor-recipient repertoire similarity was low at 1-2 months, rising over year one.

The table came from immunoSEQ multiplex PCR; TCRdb's copy has only in-frame clones and leaves some out. The table records more than 35,000 clones without singletons, the ten largest covering 2.5%. This CDR3 spans 18 amino acids. Between the trimmed V and J ends, which lost 2 bases and 6 bases, there was a span of 23 bases. Germline V gene sequence: CDR1 KGHSH, CDR2 LQKENI. The clonotype was recovered from a man in his forties or fifties in good health, CMV-negative, and a related stem cell transplant donor. Sequences were obtained from PBMCs. The gene calls are TRBV18 and TRBJ2-1, with a weak D call TRBD1 (5 bases). The CDR3: CASSPVYSRQIGANEQFF. Written as DNA, the CDR3 is TGTGCCAGCTCACCAGTTTATTCGCGACAGATAGGCGCCAATGAGCAGTTCTTC.